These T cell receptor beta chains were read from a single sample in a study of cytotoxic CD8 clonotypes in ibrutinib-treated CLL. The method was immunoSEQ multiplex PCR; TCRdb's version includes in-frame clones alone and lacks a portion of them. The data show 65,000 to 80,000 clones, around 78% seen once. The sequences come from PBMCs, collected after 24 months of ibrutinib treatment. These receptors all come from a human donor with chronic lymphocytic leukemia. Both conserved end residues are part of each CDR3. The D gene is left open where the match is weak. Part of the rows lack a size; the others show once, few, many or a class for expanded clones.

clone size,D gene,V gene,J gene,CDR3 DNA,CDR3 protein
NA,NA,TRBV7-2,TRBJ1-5,TGTGCCAGCAGCCCACAGAAAGGACAGCCCCAGCATTTT,CASSPQKGQPQHF
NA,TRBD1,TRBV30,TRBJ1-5,TGTGCCTGGGGGACAGGGGGGAGCAATCAGCCCCAGCATTTT,CAWGTGGSNQPQHF
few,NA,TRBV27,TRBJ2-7,TGTGCCAGCAGTTCCTTCGGCTCCCCCTCCTACGAGCAGTACTTC,CASSSFGSPSYEQYF
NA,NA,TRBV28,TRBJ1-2,TGTGCCAGCAGCTCAATTACCAGGGTTTTTGGTGGCTACACCTTC,CASSSITRVFGGYTF
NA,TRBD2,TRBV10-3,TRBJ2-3,TGTGCCATCAGTGAGAGATCTAGCGGGGTTAGCACAGATACGCAGTATTTT,CAISERSSGVSTDTQYF
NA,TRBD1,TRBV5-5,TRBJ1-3,TGTGCCAGCAGCCCCTCGGACAGGGCTGGAAACACCATATATTTT,CASSPSDRAGNTIYF
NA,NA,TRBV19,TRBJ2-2,TGTGCCAGTTCAAGAGGGACAAACGGGGAGCTGTTTTTT,CASSRGTNGELFF
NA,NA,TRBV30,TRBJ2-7,TGTGCCTGGACCCAGGGGGGGTACGAGCAGTACTTC,CAWTQGGYEQYF
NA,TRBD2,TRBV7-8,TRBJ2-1,TGTGCCAGCAGCTCCCGTCGACTAGCGGGAGGGCCGGGTGAGCAGTTCTTC,CASSSRRLAGGPGEQFF
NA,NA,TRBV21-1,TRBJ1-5,TGTGCCAGCAGCACCCCAAGGGGGCGCGCACCCATCAATCAGCCCCAGCATTTT,CASSTPRGRAPINQPQHF
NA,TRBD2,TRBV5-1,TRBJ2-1,TGCGCCAGCTGCGCCGGACTAGCGGCTTACAATGAGCAGTTCTTC,CASCAGLAAYNEQFF
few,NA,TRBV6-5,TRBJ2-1,TGTGCCAGCAGCCACAGGGACGCTGAGCAGTTCTTC,CASSHRDAEQFF
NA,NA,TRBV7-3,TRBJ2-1,TGTGCCAGCAGCTTAATAGCGCCCCCACGAAATCCCCCGGGGGACATCTACAATGAGCAGTTCTTC,CASSLIAPPRNPPGDIYNEQFF
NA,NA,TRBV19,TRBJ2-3,TGTGCCAGTAGTCCTTCCGGGAGTGATACAGATACGCAGTATTTT,CASSPSGSDTDTQYF
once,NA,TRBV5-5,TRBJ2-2,TGTGCCAGCAGCTCCGGGACTTACAACACCGGGGAGCTGTTTTTT,CASSSGTYNTGELFF
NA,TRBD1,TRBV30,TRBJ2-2,TGTGCCTGGGGGGACAGGGCCGCCGGGGAGCTGTTTTTT,CAWGDRAAGELFF
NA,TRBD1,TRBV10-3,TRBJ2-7,TGTGCCATCAGCCCGGACCTTTTAGGGGGCGACGAGCAGTACTTC,CAISPDLLGGDEQYF
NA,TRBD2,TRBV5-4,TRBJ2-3,TGTGCCAGCAGCTTGGAACCTAGCGGGAGTATATGGTCTAGCACAGATACGCAGTATTTT,CASSLEPSGSIWSSTDTQYF
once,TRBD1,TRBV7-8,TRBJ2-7,TGTGCCAGCAGCCGTGGACAGGGGAGGACCTACGAGCAGTACTTC,CASSRGQGRTYEQYF
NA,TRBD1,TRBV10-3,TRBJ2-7,TGTGCCATCAGCCGAAACCAACCCGGGACAGGAGACGAGCAGTACTTC,CAISRNQPGTGDEQYF
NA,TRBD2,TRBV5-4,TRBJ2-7,TGTGCCAGCAGCTTGGGGCTAGCGGGAGAGGGCGAGCAGTACTTC,CASSLGLAGEGEQYF
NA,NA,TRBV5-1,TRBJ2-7,TGCGCCAGCAGCCCCGGGCAGATCGACCTCTACGAGCAGTACTTC,CASSPGQIDLYEQYF
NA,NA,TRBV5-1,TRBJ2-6,TGCGCCAGCACCCCGGGGTCTGGGGCCAACGTCCTGACTTTC,CASTPGSGANVLTF
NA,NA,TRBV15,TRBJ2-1,TGTGCCACCAGCGTACGTAGCGGCTCCTACAATGAGCAGTTCTTC,CATSVRSGSYNEQFF
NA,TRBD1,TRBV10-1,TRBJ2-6,TGCGCCAGCAGTGGATGGGACAGGCCAAGCTCTGGGGCCAACGTCCTGACTTTC,CASSGWDRPSSGANVLTF
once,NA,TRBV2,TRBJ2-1,TGTGCCAGCAGGAAAGAGACAGGACAGCCCTCCTACAATGAGCAGTTCTTC,CASRKETGQPSYNEQFF
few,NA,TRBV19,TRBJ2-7,TGTGCCAGTAGTATAGATTTAGCACCGGGCTACGAGCAGTACTTC,CASSIDLAPGYEQYF
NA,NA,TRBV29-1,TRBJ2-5,TGCAGCGTTACCCGGGATTCCGGAGAGACCCAGTACTTC,CSVTRDSGETQYF
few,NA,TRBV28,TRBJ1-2,TGTGCCAGCAGCCCGGTACGGGTCTATGGCTACACCTTC,CASSPVRVYGYTF